This T cell receptor beta chain derives from a study of T cell changes during pregnancy in multiple sclerosis. This clone was seen only once. Here immunoSEQ multiplex PCR was the method, and the copy in TCRdb shows in-frame clones only, minus some. The sample has about 58,000 clones; 75% to 95% are singletons. Germline V gene lookup returns CDR1 MGHRA and CDR2 YSYEKL. V lost 1 base and J 10 bases, leaving 17 bases between the germline ends. The CDR3 spans 15 residues. Sequenced material: CD4+ T cells from peripheral blood mononuclear cells, taken after pregnancy. The V call is TRBV4-1, the J call TRBJ2-1, with a weak D call TRBD2 (6 bases). This TCR derives from a female donor in good health, enrolled as a control in a pregnancy study. CDR3 region: CASSQAHGGPREQFF. In DNA, the CDR3 is TGCGCCAGCAGCCAAGCTCACGGAGGGCCTAGGGAGCAGTTCTTC.